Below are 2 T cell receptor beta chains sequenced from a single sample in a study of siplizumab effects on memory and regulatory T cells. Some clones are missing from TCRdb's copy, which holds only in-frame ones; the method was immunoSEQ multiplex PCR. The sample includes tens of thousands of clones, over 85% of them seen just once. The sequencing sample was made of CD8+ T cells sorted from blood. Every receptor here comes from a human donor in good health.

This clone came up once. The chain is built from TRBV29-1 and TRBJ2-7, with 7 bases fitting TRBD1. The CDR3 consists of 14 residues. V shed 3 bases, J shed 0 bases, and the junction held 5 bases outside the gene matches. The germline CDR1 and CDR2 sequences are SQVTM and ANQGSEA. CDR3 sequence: CSVDPTGNSYEQYF. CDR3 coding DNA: TGCAGCGTTGATCCGACAGGGAACTCCTACGAGCAGTACTTC.

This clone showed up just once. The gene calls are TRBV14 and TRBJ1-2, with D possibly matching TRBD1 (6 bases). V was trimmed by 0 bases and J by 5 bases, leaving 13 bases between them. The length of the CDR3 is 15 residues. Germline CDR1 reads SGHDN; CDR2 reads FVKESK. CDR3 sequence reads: CASSQDRGGAYGYTF. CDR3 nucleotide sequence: TGTGCCAGCAGCCAAGATAGGGGGGGCGCGTATGGCTACACCTTC.